The 32 T cell receptor beta chains below were found in one sample sequenced in a study of T cells in Graves' hyperthyroidism and ophthalmopathy. The CDR3 regions of TCR beta were amplified from RNA transcripts. Primed by the HTBI set, a first-round RT-PCR was run on the TCR CDR3. Each CDR3 protein gets one entry after TCRdb re-called the multiplex PCR reads with MiXCR. This table has roughly 240,000 distinct CDR3 sequences, almost 25% appearing once. The sample comprised blood. The receptors here all came from a woman aged 40-49 years with Graves' ophthalmopathy.

V and J are TRBV4-1 and TRBJ1-5; D is perhaps TRBD1 (6 bases). The CDR3 extends over 16 amino acids. Germline CDR1 reads MGHRA; CDR2 reads YSYEKL. V lost 0 bases and J 2 bases, leaving 11 bases between the germline ends. The CDR3 sequence: CASSQEPGAGNQPQHF. DNA for the CDR3: TGCGCCAGCAGCCAAGAGCCGGGGGCCGGCAATCAGCCCCAGCATTTT.

This clonotype was picked up many times. The chain joins TRBV5-1 to TRBJ2-7; 10 nucleotides align to TRBD2. Germline CDR1 and CDR2: SGHRS and YFSETQ. The CDR3 contains 16 residues. J gave up 1 base and V 0 bases, and 4 bases lay outside the gene matches. The chain's CDR3 is CASSLVRTSGSYEQYF. CDR3 nucleotide sequence: TGCGCCAGCAGCTTGGTTCGGACTAGCGGATCCTACGAGCAGTACTTC. Together with reference TRBV5-1 and TRBJ2-7, the CDR3 gives the full variable domain: KAGVTQTPRYLIKTRGQQVTLSCSPISGHRSVSWYQQTPGQGLQFLFEYFSETQRNKGNFPGRFSGRQFSNSRSEMNVSTLELGDSALYLCASSLVRTSGSYEQYFGPGTRLTVT.

Many counts were recorded for this clonotype. The CDR3 sequence: CASSFQDTGTDTQYF. CDR3 bases: TGTGCCAGCAGTTTTCAGGACACTGGCACAGATACGCAGTATTTT. This chain links TRBV28 with TRBJ2-3; a weak D match, TRBD1 (5 bases). From germline, CDR1 is MDHEN and CDR2 SYDVKM. V shed 3 bases and J shed 1 base, with 11 bases lying between them. The CDR3 totals 15 residues.

This clonotype was observed at least ten times. The chain employs TRBV19 and TRBJ2-7; 7 bases map to TRBD1. The CDR3 runs to 15 residues. Per germline, CDR1 LNHDA and CDR2 SQIVND (reference sequence). With V trimmed by 4 bases and J by 0 bases, 6 bases remained unmatched. CDR3 sequence: CASSKAQGSSYEQYF. In nucleotides, the CDR3 is TGTGCCAGTAGTAAAGCACAGGGGTCCTCCTACGAGCAGTACTTC.

This clonotype was seen repeatedly, ten times or more. J is TRBJ2-4 and V is TRBV4-2; D may be TRBD1 (6 bases). The CDR3 totals 16 residues. Germline lookup yields CDR1 LGHNA and CDR2 YNFKEQ. The ends were cut back, 1 base at V and 5 bases at J, with 15 bases in the middle. DNA of the CDR3: TGTGCCAGCAGCCAAGCTTTGCCAGGGGAAGAAAACATTCAGTACTTC. It codes for CASSQALPGEENIQYF.

The genes are TRBV6-5 and TRBJ2-2; D not resolved. The CDR3 is 13 amino acids. The germline gives CDR1 MNHEY, CDR2 SVGAGI. Trimming left V 4 bases short and J 6 bases short, with 9 bases between. CDR3 DNA: TGTGCCAGCAGTTCTGGCTCGTCCGGGGAGCTGTTTTTT. Translation gives CASSSGSSGELFF.

The sample holds many counts of this clonotype. The chain recombines TRBV12-3 or TRBV12-4 with TRBJ2-7; 7 bases agree with TRBD2. The CDR3 is made up of 16 amino acids. Germline trimming cut 6 bases from V and 5 bases from J; bases unmatched to any gene: 16. CDR3 amino acids: CASSTLHNGRSDEQYF. The CDR3 DNA reads as TGTGCCAGCAGCACACTACATAACGGGAGGAGCGACGAGCAGTACTTC.

The chain couples TRBV7-2 to TRBJ1-5, with D uncertain. Trimming shortened V by 5 bases and J by 9 bases, and 11 bases separated the two germline ends. Germline CDR1 is SGHTA and CDR2 is FQGNSA. This CDR3 region has 12 residues. CDR3 coding DNA: TGTGCCAGCAGCCTCCCGCCGGGGCCCCAGCATTTT. It codes for CASSLPPGPQHF.

The table lists this clonotype with many counts. The chain combines TRBV2 with TRBJ2-7; a weak D match, TRBD2 (6 bases). The CDR3 is made up of 12 amino acids. Trimming removed 3 bases from V and 4 bases from J, with 7 bases in between. CDR1 and CDR2 (germline): SNHLY, FYNNEI. The CDR3 protein is CASSDGGYEQYF. The DNA of the CDR3 is TGTGCCAGCAGTGATGGAGGGTACGAGCAGTACTTC.

The V gene is TRBV10-3, the J gene TRBJ2-7; 10 positions match TRBD2. The V and J ends lost 7 bases and 3 bases, in that order; junction bases with no gene match: 15. Germline loops: CDR1 ENHRY, CDR2 SYGVKD. This CDR3 has 17 residues. The CDR3 DNA follows: TGTGCCATCATCGGGACAACAATACTAGCGGGGTACTACGAGCAGTACTTC. Translation: CAIIGTTILAGYYEQYF.

This clonotype was detected only a few times. The CDR3 here is CASSYGGGASGEQYF. DNA of the CDR3: TGTGCCAGCAGTTACGGCGGGGGGGCCTCGGGGGAGCAGTACTTC. The V gene is TRBV6-2 or TRBV6-3, the J gene TRBJ2-7; 9 bases fit TRBD2. Germline V CDR1 and CDR2: MNHEY, SVGEGT. The CDR3 runs 15 residues. The V and J ends lost 2 bases and 7 bases, in that order; junction bases with no gene match: 9.

This clonotype was seen many times. A much larger clone lies a single base off, so this may be a read error. The chain couples TRBV25-1 to TRBJ2-7; 7 bases map to TRBD2. Trimming at V came to 4 bases and at J to 8 bases, leaving 5 bases not matched to a gene. This CDR3 is built from 12 residues. Germline lookup yields CDR1 MGHDK and CDR2 SYGVNS. The CDR3 reads CASSGTRVKQYF. DNA for the CDR3: TGTGCCAGCAGTGGGACTAGAGTCAAGCAGTACTTC.

The table lists this clonotype with many counts. V is TRBV29-1 and J is TRBJ1-1; D remains ambiguous. The CDR3 runs to 13 residues. The V end lost 8 bases, the J end lost 0 bases, and 13 bases lay between the germline ends. Germline CDR1 SQVTM, CDR2 ANQGSEA. The CDR3 region is CSTDGELNTEAFF. The CDR3 coding sequence is TGCAGCACCGACGGGGAACTGAACACTGAAGCTTTCTTT.

The CDR3 spells CASSDRQVYTEAFF. The CDR3 bases are TGTGCCAGCAGTGACCGACAGGTCTACACTGAAGCTTTCTTT. The chain is built from TRBV6-1 and TRBJ1-1; perhaps TRBD1 as D (6 bases). This CDR3 region has 14 residues. Trimming stripped 3 bases from V and 3 bases from J, with 11 bases between. Germline CDR1 reads MNHNS; CDR2 reads SASEGT.

This clonotype was counted ten times or more. The J gene is TRBJ1-1, the V gene TRBV6-5, with TRBD1 as a possible D gene (6 bases). Trimming pared 7 bases from V and 11 bases from J, leaving 20 bases between. Per the germline V gene, CDR1 is MNHEY and CDR2 is SVGAGI. This CDR3 has 13 residues. The CDR3 is CASTDRGAGWAFF. In DNA, the CDR3 is TGTGCCAGCACCGATCGGGGGGCCGGTTGGGCTTTCTTT.

This clonotype was observed many times. The rearrangement joins TRBV6-5 to TRBJ1-2; a possible D gene is TRBD1 (5 bases). Trimming removed 4 bases from V and 5 bases from J, with 17 bases in between. Per the germline V gene, CDR1 is MNHEY and CDR2 is SVGAGI. This CDR3 spans 15 amino acids. The CDR3 spells CASSWAGGEIYGYTF. The CDR3 DNA sequence: TGTGCCAGCAGTTGGGCTGGGGGTGAGATTTATGGCTACACCTTC.

The chain couples TRBV12-3 or TRBV12-4 to TRBJ1-2; 9 bases match TRBD1. The CDR3 spans 11 residues. Trimming removed 6 bases from V and 8 bases from J; junction bases left unmatched: 1. Here the CDR3 DNA reads TGTGCCAGCAGAACAGGGGGCGGCTACACCTTC. It specifies CASRTGGGYTF.

CDR3 sequence: CASSERVSDTQYF. CDR3 nucleotides: TGTGCCAGCAGTGAACGAGTATCAGATACGCAGTATTTT. The chain is built from TRBV25-1 and TRBJ2-3, with D unresolved. The V end lost 2 bases, the J end lost 4 bases, and 7 bases lay between the germline ends. The germline gives CDR1 MGHDK, CDR2 SYGVNS. This CDR3 contains 13 residues.

V is TRBV11-2 and J is TRBJ2-7; 11 positions match TRBD2. Trimming removed 5 bases from V and 1 base from J; junction bases left unmatched: 7. Germline assignment: CDR1 SGHAT and CDR2 FQNNGV. This CDR3 spans 16 amino acids. The CDR3 DNA sequence: TGTGCCAGCAGCCATCTTACTAGCGGGAGATCCTACGAGCAGTACTTC. It encodes CASSHLTSGRSYEQYF.

This clonotype was observed a handful of times. This chain uses TRBV28 with TRBJ2-7, with D perhaps being TRBD1 or TRBD2 (5 bases each). The J call may be wrong; the DNA end is better matched by TRBJ2-1. Germline CDR1 reads MDHEN; CDR2 reads SYDVKM. There are 17 residues in the CDR3. CDR3 region: CASSFSAAASGTYEQFF. DNA of the CDR3: TGTGCCAGCAGTTTTAGTGCTGCCGCGAGTGGGACCTACGAGCAGTTCTTC.

Details on this clonotype: A much larger clone sits a single nucleotide away, making a read error possible. CDR3 residues: CASGGKLDNSPLHF. The CDR3 region has the DNA TGTGCCAGCGGTGGGAAGCTCGATAATTCACCCCTCCACTTT. The rearrangement uses TRBV2 and TRBJ1-6; no firm D call. Germline CDR1 is SNHLY and CDR2 is FYNNEI. V was clipped by 8 bases and J by 5 bases, with 13 bases between them. The CDR3 is made up of 14 amino acids.

This clonotype has at least ten counts. This chain connects TRBV6-2 or TRBV6-3 to TRBJ2-5; TRBD2 agrees at 11 bases. The CDR3 is 20 residues long. V shed 2 bases, J shed 0 bases, and the junction held 14 bases outside the gene matches. From germline, CDR1 is MNHEY and CDR2 SVGEGT. Here the CDR3 DNA reads TGTGCCAGCAGTTACACCGTACCACTAGCGGGAGAGCAGTACCAAGAGACCCAGTACTTC. Residues: CASSYTVPLAGEQYQETQYF.

This clonotype was seen repeatedly, ten times or more. The rearrangement joins TRBV7-2 to TRBJ2-7, with D maybe TRBD1 (5 bases). Trimming stripped 5 bases from V and 6 bases from J, with 14 bases between. Germline CDR1 is SGHTA and CDR2 is FQGNSA. This CDR3 comprises 13 residues. The CDR3 here is CASSPHQGSEQYF. The CDR3 nucleotides read TGTGCCAGCAGCCCCCACCAGGGATCCGAGCAGTACTTC. Drawing the rest from reference TRBV7-2 and TRBJ2-7, the complete variable domain is GAGVSQSPSNKVTEKGKDVELRCDPISGHTALYWYRQSLGQGLEFLIYFQGNSAPDKSGLPSDRFSAERTGGSVSTLTIQRTQQEDSAVYLCASSPHQGSEQYFGPGTRLTVT.

This clonotype was seen ten or more times. This chain's CDR3 is CASSEGEGVYEQYF. The CDR3 coding sequence is TGTGCCAGCAGTGAAGGGGAGGGGGTGTACGAGCAGTACTTC. V gene TRBV2 combines with J gene TRBJ2-7; D is possibly TRBD2 (7 bases). Germline CDR1 SNHLY, CDR2 FYNNEI. Trimming removed 1 base at V and 4 bases at J, with 11 bases between. The CDR3 has 14 residues.

At least ten counts were recorded for this clonotype. J is TRBJ1-2 and V is TRBV18, with 7 positions matching TRBD1. CDR3 length: 17 residues. The J segment lost 3 bases and the V segment lost 2 bases, leaving 12 bases of the junction unmatched. Germline V gene lookup returns CDR1 KGHSH and CDR2 LQKENI. The CDR3 nucleotides are TGTGCCAGCTCACCATTCGCTCCGACAGGGCCCGACTATGGCTACACCTTC. Its translation is CASSPFAPTGPDYGYTF.

This clonotype was counted ten times or more. This chain joins TRBV7-2 and TRBJ2-7; 8 bases are shared with TRBD1. The germline V gene encodes CDR1 SGHTA and CDR2 FQGNSA. The CDR3 is 14 residues long. V gave up 5 bases and J gave up 5 bases; unmatched junction bases: 8. CDR3 bases: TGTGCCAGCAGCCCACGACAGGGGATGAACGAGCAGTACTTC. As protein: CASSPRQGMNEQYF.

The chain has TRBV12-3 or TRBV12-4 and TRBJ1-1, with D perhaps matching TRBD1 (6 bases). This CDR3 comprises 15 residues. V was cut by 6 bases and J by 1 base, with 15 bases left in between. The CDR3 coding sequence is TGTGCCAGCAGCCAGAGCGAGACAGGGAACACTGAAGCTTTCTTT. Translation gives CASSQSETGNTEAFF.

The sample holds a few counts of this clonotype. The gene calls are TRBV7-3 and TRBJ2-7, with 8 bases fitting TRBD1. CDR1 and CDR2 (germline): SGHTA, FQGTGA. This CDR3 has 15 residues. Germline trimming cut 5 bases from V and 2 bases from J; bases unmatched to any gene: 8. CDR3: CASSLQSGQAYEQYF. DNA of the CDR3: TGTGCCAGCAGCCTACAATCGGGACAGGCCTACGAGCAGTACTTC.

This clonotype was observed a handful of times. This chain connects TRBV2 to TRBJ1-3; D unclear. Trimming left V 2 bases short and J 0 bases short, with 8 bases between. The germline V gene encodes CDR1 SNHLY and CDR2 FYNNEI. The CDR3 consists of 15 residues. CDR3: CASSERRSSGNTIYF. DNA for the CDR3: TGTGCCAGCAGTGAAAGGCGGAGCTCTGGAAACACCATATATTTT.

This clonotype was seen at least ten times. The chain uses TRBV6-2 or TRBV6-3 and TRBJ1-1; unclear D gene. The V end was cut by 0 bases, the J end by 1 base, with 9 bases between. CDR1 and CDR2 from the germline V gene are MNHEY and SVGEGT. There are 15 residues in the CDR3. Here the CDR3 reads CASSYSTAGNTEAFF. CDR3 nucleotide sequence: TGTGCCAGCAGTTACTCTACTGCGGGGAACACTGAAGCTTTCTTT.

This clonotype was recorded at least ten times. V and J are TRBV4-1 and TRBJ2-5, with 7 positions matching TRBD2. This CDR3 contains 16 residues. Trimming at V came to 4 bases and at J to 5 bases, leaving 13 bases not matched to a gene. Germline V CDR1 and CDR2: MGHRA, YSYEKL. As DNA, the CDR3 is TGCGCCAGCAGCCCACCAGGGCTAGCGGAGGCGGAGACCCAGTACTTC. This codes for CASSPPGLAEAETQYF.

Many counts were recorded for this clonotype. This sequence joins TRBV6-5 and TRBJ1-5; D might be TRBD1 (5 bases). Trimming took off 6 bases at V and 4 bases at J, with 13 bases between the two ends. Germline lookup yields CDR1 MNHEY and CDR2 SVGAGI. This CDR3 has 14 residues. The CDR3 nucleotides read TGTGCCAGCAGGTATTCTGGGACGAATCAGCCCCAGCATTTT. It translates to CASRYSGTNQPQHF.